This T cell receptor beta chain comes out of a study of breast tumors, draining lymph nodes, adjacent tissues. In this sample, this clonotype turned up many times. The trim removed 0 bases at V and 9 bases at J, leaving 6 bases unmatched. This CDR3 is 15 amino acids long. In germline, CDR1 is MGHRA, CDR2 YSYEKL. TCRdb re-derived calls from the multiplex PCR reads in MiXCR, one entry per CDR3 protein. The sample consists of approximately 280,000 distinct CDR3 sequences, over 25% of them appearing once. The lymph nodes were axillary draining lymph nodes from breast cancer patients. The chain uses TRBV4-1 and TRBJ2-1; 9 bases match TRBD2. Sequencing input: axillary lymph node tissue. This TCR was recovered from a female donor with breast cancer. Some clones in this sample may be carry-over from other donors' samples. The CDR3 region has the DNA TGCGCCAGCAGCCAAGAGGGCGGGAGGGCCAGTGAGCAGTTCTTC. It is translated as CASSQEGGRASEQFF.